This T cell receptor (beta chain) derives from a study of graft-versus-host responses after intestinal transplantation. V was pared by 2 bases and J by 2 bases, with 13 bases between. This CDR3 has 14 residues. Germline V lookup: CDR1 SQVTM, CDR2 ANQGSEA. In this sample, this clone turned up once. Its target is not known. The method was immunoSEQ multiplex PCR; TCRdb's version includes in-frame clones alone and lacks a portion of them. This table has fewer than 130,000 clones, 85% to 95% appearing once. Study-wide results and limits: Marrow from the recipient contained GvH clones, some of which had appeared first in ileum or blood.

Sequencing used unstimulated CD8+ T cells sorted from spleen or lymph node cells, obtained before intestinal transplant. This chain joins TRBV29-1 and TRBJ2-7, with D maybe TRBD2 (6 bases). This sequence was found in a human donor who received an intestinal transplant. The CDR3 nucleotides are TGCAGCGTTGAAAGCCGGGGGAGGCCCTACGAGCAGTACTTC. Its protein is CSVESRGRPYEQYF.